This T cell receptor (beta chain) was captured in a study of naive and memory T cell subsets. Study-level points and caveats: There was no ground truth to check naive and memory subset results.

In regard to this clonotype: No antigen is known for it.

V lost 5 bases and J lost 2, with 10 bases in between. The CDR3 is made up of 13 amino acids. From germline, CDR1 is MNHEY and CDR2 SVGAGI. Alpha and beta libraries were amplified separately from the second PCR onward. Cells stained for CD3, CD4, CD8, CD45RA and CD27 were sorted into four subsets. Both TRBC1 and TRBC2 were covered by a beta constant-region primer of two equimolar oligonucleotides. From the UMI-ligation and nested PCR reads, TCRdb called clonotypes with MiXCR, one entry per CDR3 protein. Of about 5,400 distinct CDR3 sequences in the sample, more than 6.5% were seen once. Sequenced: effector memory CD8+ T cells from blood. This sample's subset: effector memory, CD45RA- CD27-. The TCR sequence derives from a human donor in good health. The chain combines TRBV6-5 with TRBJ2-7; D gene uncertain. The DNA for the CDR3 is TGTGCCAGCAGTCGACGTGGTCCCTACGAGCAGTACTTC. This codes for CASSRRGPYEQYF.